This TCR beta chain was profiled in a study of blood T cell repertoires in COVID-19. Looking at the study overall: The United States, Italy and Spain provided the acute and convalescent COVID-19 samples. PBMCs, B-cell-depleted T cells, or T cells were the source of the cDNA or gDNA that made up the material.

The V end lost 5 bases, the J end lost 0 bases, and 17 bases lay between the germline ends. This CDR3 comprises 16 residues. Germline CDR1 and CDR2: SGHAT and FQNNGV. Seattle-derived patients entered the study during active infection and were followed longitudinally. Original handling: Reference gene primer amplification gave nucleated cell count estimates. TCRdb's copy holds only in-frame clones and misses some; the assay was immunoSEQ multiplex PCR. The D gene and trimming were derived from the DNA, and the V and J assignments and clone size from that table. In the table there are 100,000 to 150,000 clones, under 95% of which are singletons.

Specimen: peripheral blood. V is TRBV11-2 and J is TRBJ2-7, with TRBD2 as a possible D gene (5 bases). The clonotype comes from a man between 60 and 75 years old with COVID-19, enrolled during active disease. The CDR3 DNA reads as TGTGCCAGCAGCGGACTCTTCGAGGGTTTCTCCTACGAGCAGTACTTC. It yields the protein CASSGLFEGFSYEQYF. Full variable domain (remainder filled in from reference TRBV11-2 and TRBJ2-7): EAGVAQSPRYKIIEKRQSVAFWCNPISGHATLYWYQQILGQGPKLLIQFQNNGVVDDSQLPKDRFSAERLKGVDSTLKIQPAKLEDSAVYLCASSGLFEGFSYEQYFGPGTRLTVT.